Shown below are 2 T cell receptor beta chains from a single sample sequenced in a study of cytomegalovirus exposure and HLA in healthy donors. The PCR employed 60 Vbeta primers together with 13 Jbeta primers. The protocol was immunoSEQ multiplex PCR, while the TCRdb copy is restricted to in-frame clones and leaves out a portion. The sample holds some 120,000 clones, roughly 80% seen once. Input material: PBMCs. These TCRs come from a middle-aged woman in good health and CMV-seronegative.

V usage is TRBV13 and J usage is TRBJ1-5, with TRBD1 matching over 8 bases. The CDR3 contains 15 residues. Germline-derived CDR1 and CDR2 are PRHDT and FYEKMQ (reference sequence). With V trimmed by 6 bases and J by 0 bases, 4 bases remained unmatched. DNA of the CDR3: TGTGCCAGCAGTCAAGACAGGGGTAGCAATCAGCCCCAGCATTTT. Encoded protein: CASSQDRGSNQPQHF.

The chain recombines TRBV5-1 with TRBJ1-6; no firm D call. The CDR3 covers 14 residues. Trimming stripped 1 base from V and 6 bases from J, with 8 bases between. Germline V gene lookup returns CDR1 SGHRS and CDR2 YFSETQ. In DNA, the CDR3 is TGCGCCAGCAGCTTGTCCGGGGTTAATTCACCCCTCCACTTT. It codes for CASSLSGVNSPLHF.